This T cell receptor (beta chain) was recovered during a study of cytomegalovirus exposure and HLA in healthy donors (dated by TCRdb to the late 2010s). Study-wide context: According to an earlier analysis of 587 of the donors, 150 million to 200 million T cells yielded roughly 110 million unique TCR beta sequences and 276 Gb of sequence data. To decide whether each TCR beta V gene segment behaved as functional or pseudogenic, an earlier analysis of fewer than 750 of the donors relied on high-throughput TCR beta sequencing. The study aimed to test whether signatures of past pathogen exposure could be identified by cataloging public T cell receptors. High-throughput TCR immunosequencing, statistical association of individual TCRs with disease status, and machine learning were combined to predict cytomegalovirus infection status. A later analysis re-examined previously published TCR beta repertoires from 600 to 700 donors and added high-resolution HLA genotyping to investigate patterns of TCR occurrence. The T cell repertoires of 666 subjects were profiled by immunosequencing and related to cytomegalovirus serostatus. Donor age, sex, ethnicity and CMV serostatus were collected together with the repertoire data. Every discovery cohort repertoire had been produced on one sequencing platform. Among roughly 400 genotyped donors of the cohort, an average of approximately 200,000 unique TCR beta nucleotide sequences was sequenced per donor, of which about 18% were non-productive. The later analysis used no new phenotypic data to find candidate immune exposures, relying instead on TCR beta sequences and their occurrence across donors. The number of donors typed differed by locus, with 629-630 for A, B, C, DRB1 and DQB1, roughly 520 for DQA1, about 610 for DPA1, and 400 to 490 for DPB1. Four or five DR-DQ haplotypes were handled as single units for association and clustering, since linkage in the cohort was strong. Of the 300 to 450 genotyped donors, 65% to 90% were placed in the genetic ancestry cluster associated with self-reported Caucasian donors. Genome-wide SNP genotypes for about three fifths of the 666 donors were used in a later genetic analysis, which treated that subset as a discovery cohort. About 310 gigabases of sequencing data and approximately 84 million unique TCR sequences were included in an early release covering about 620 HLA-typed donors. Both class I and class II loci were covered by HLA typing, at four-digit resolution. In addition to the first cohort of several hundred subjects, a separate validation cohort of approximately 130 different subjects was used. General findings and caveats noted by the study authors: Presence/absence analyses assumed roughly uniform sequencing depth across donors, an assumption that may not hold. A later genetic analysis associated a missense DCLRE1C variant with V-gene and J-gene trimming of TCR beta chains, and an independent cohort replicated the association. It was suggested by the authors that the approach could potentially be generalized to other disease states and immunological phenotypes. Several of the top co-occurrence clusters appeared to be linked to parvovirus B19, influenza, CMV and Epstein-Barr virus, according to a later analysis. The classifier was reported to diagnose cytomegalovirus status with high specificity and sensitivity in both the original and validation cohorts. Because counts were too low, more than 15 rarely observed V segments, including chromosome 9 orphons, were left out of the earlier analysis of 587 of the donors. Three of the identified cytomegalovirus-associated TCR beta chains were confirmed in vitro to be specific for cytomegalovirus antigens. Most TCR sequences were observed very rarely across donors, whereas some public TCRs were present in many individuals. CMV serostatus was the only immune exposure information available for the cohort. Because HLA typing was missing for some donors at each locus, association tests included only the typed subset. In a later analysis, around 17,000 TCR beta sequences were associated with specific HLA alleles at a false discovery rate of 0.05. Broadly in line with IMGT annotations, most TCR beta V segments showed up in productive rearrangements about 87% or about 30% of the time in an earlier analysis of about 500 of the donors. Linkage disequilibrium might explain the correlated functional status among segregating V segments, but an unknown experimental factor could not be excluded. Some IMGT-functional V segments, including TRBV6-2 and TRBV6-3, could not be distinguished by the 87-base-pair reads and were therefore excluded. A later analysis found that most CMV-associated TCR beta chains appeared HLA-restricted, with HLA associations seemingly driven largely by CMV exposure. This cohort had only TCR beta chains sequenced, and the lack of alpha or paired-chain data limited which features could be detected. A cluster of highly shared sequence variants was judged likely to represent a technical artifact of the sequencing pipeline. A later analysis found that HLA-associated TCR beta chains were more clonally expanded and had lower generation probabilities than equally common non-associated chains. In a later analysis, TCR association rates were found to vary across HLA loci, with the most associated TCRs seen for DRB1 alleles and the fewest for HLA-C alleles. A further reported finding was that TCR beta sequences accurately predicted the HLA-A and HLA-B alleles for most subjects in the first cohort. Strong co-occurrence of HLA alleles, especially DR and DQ, made assigning TCR associations to individual alleles difficult. A total of about 180 TCR beta chains were listed by the study as associated with cytomegalovirus. Compared with the approximately 670-donor mean, donors in an Asian-associated ancestry cluster had fewer N-insertions in productive TCRs, according to a later genetic analysis.

With regard to this clone: No antigen is known for it. No base-level quality is on record; no much larger clone is a single base apart.

The cohort was made up of 666 healthy bone marrow donors. At the time of sampling, every cohort member was nominally healthy, though immune exposures that went unrecorded were likely present. The donor was CMV seronegative and belonged to the group of 320 or so seronegative cohort members. Each donor provided a peripheral blood sample, and peripheral blood mononuclear cells were used for TCR beta sequencing. The Qiagen DNeasy Blood Extraction Kit was used to extract genomic DNA from the blood cell samples. Receptor libraries were prepared by the immunoSEQ multiplex PCR assay. The multiplex PCR relied on a mix of 60 forward primers for TCR Vbeta segments and 13 reverse primers for TCR Jbeta segments. A multiplex PCR assay on genomic DNA amplified the CDR3 region of rearranged TCR beta genes. The amplified TCR beta libraries were sequenced on the Illumina HiSeq System as 87-base-pair reads. Processing in the source paper ran as follows. A later analysis tallied approximately 87 million unique TCR beta chains across the 666 repertoires, and around 9.9 million of those chains were shared by two or more donors. Raw reads were error-corrected and collapsed into unique sequences by a nearest-neighbor algorithm in which closely related sequences were merged to remove PCR and sequencing errors. V, D and J gene segments were assigned by aligning CDR3 sequences to IMGT reference sequences. Each retained sequence needed at least a six-nucleotide match to both a V gene segment and a J gene segment. Rearrangements were classified as productive when the CDR3 lacked stop codons and remained in frame with V and J, and all other rearrangements were classified as non-productive. CDR3 was defined by IMGT convention, running from the second conserved V-encoded cysteine to the conserved J-encoded phenylalanine. The earlier analysis of about 620 of the donors excluded sequences that lacked an unambiguous match to a single V gene segment. An earlier analysis of a few hundred of the donors called V segments functional above 56.7% productive rearrangements and segregating when the between-donor standard deviation exceeded 5%. A statistical classification framework was built for diagnosing cytomegalovirus status from the catalog of TCR beta chain sequences. V and J gene assignment, in a later analysis, came from comparing TCR nucleotide sequences with IMGT/GENE-DB human TR gene sequences. Using the TCRdist pipeline, a later analysis assigned CDR3 sequences along with most-parsimonious VDJ recombination scenarios. In a later analysis, every TCR beta chain was defined by the combination of its CDR3 amino acid sequence and its V-gene family, and reads without a unique V-gene family were dropped. A later analysis removed 500 to 650 highly shared, low-generation-probability nucleotide sequences to deal with suspected cross-contamination and a sequencing artifact. In a later analysis, a clonal expansion index for each public chain was calculated from normalized within-repertoire ranks of inferred template counts. In a later analysis, generation probabilities were computed using a VDJ recombination model fitted to out-of-frame rearrangements, and the results were checked against IGoR. In a later analysis, TCR-TCR, TCR-HLA and TCR-CMV co-occurrence was scored with hypergeometric tests, and a repertoire-size bias correction was applied to TCR pairs. False discovery rates were estimated in a later analysis by permuting HLA or CMV assignments 20 times. In a later analysis, co-occurring TCRs were grouped with DBSCAN, and TCRdist sequence similarity was added when clustering was performed within HLA-allele-positive subsets. Repertoires with fewer than 30,000 or more than 120,000 public chains were left out of co-occurrence clustering, as were about 5 repertoires with anomalous nucleotide sharing. The immuneACCESS repertoire file appears here via TCRdb, limited to in-frame rearrangements. These files lack a portion of the clones; in checked studies, under half of the deficit traces to unresolved V genes, and the cause of the others is not known. V and J calls and clone size are copied from that table; D and trimming were computed from the DNA. Within this sample are some 150,000 clones, with over 70% of them counted one time only. The ten biggest clones cover 2.8% of the sample.

After removal of 3 bases from V and 2 bases from J, the junction retains 7 bases not matched to a gene. The germline V gene (reference sequence) supplies CDR1 SEHNR and CDR2 FQNEAQ. Reading from cysteine to phenylalanine, the CDR3 counts 17 amino acids. Only the CDR3 region is kept as DNA, spanning 51 bases read in frame from base 1. Here the chain combines TRBV7-9 and TRBJ2-5; TRBD2 agrees with 12 junctional bases. The TCR sequence derives from a male donor in good health and CMV-seronegative. The specimen was PBMCs. The nucleotide sequence reads as follows: TGTGCCAGCAGCTTTCGACTAGCGGGAGTAACGCAAGAGACCCAGTACTTC. The encoded protein is CASSFRLAGVTQETQYF.